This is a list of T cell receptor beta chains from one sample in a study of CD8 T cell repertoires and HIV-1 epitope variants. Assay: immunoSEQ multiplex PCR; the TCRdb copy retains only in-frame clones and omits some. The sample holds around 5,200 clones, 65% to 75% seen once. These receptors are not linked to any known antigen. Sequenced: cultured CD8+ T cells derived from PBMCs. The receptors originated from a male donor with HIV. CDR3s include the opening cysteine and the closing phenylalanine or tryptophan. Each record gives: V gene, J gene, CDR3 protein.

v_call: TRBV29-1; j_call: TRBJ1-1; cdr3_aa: CSVVFRGNTEAFF
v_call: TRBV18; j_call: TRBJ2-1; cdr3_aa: CASSQPGQGFNEQFF
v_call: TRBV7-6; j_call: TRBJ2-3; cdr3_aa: CASTTRQGATDTQYF
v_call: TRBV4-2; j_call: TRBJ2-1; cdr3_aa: CASSQATSGSRGNEQFF
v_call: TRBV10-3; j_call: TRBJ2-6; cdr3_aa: CAISESLGVSGANVLTF
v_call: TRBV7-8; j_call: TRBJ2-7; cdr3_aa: CASSSRGDFYEQYF
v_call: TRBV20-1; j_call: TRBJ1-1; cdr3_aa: CSPTPEAFF
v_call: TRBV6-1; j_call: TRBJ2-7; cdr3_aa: CASSEAIESGRIPTRVQYF
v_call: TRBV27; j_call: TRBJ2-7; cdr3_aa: CASSLGTGPLEQYF
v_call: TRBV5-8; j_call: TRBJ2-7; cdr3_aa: CASSLSHEQYF
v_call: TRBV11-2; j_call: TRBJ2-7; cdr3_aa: CASSSEDGTYEQYF
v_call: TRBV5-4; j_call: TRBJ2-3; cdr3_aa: CASSLSAGAPDTQYF
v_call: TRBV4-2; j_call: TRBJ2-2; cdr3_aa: CASSQAGGVTGELFF
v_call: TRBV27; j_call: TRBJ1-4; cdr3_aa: CASSRTGTHNEKLFF
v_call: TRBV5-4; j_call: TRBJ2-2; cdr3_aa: CASSLARLAGGGTGELFF
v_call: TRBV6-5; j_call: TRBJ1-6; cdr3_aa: CASTTRQYNSPLHF
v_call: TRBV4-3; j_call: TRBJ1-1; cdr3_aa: CASSQDRDTEAFF
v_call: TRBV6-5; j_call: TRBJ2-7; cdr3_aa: CASSYGQGASYEQYF
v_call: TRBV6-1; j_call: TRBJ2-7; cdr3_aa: CASSERDWTSGIYEQYF
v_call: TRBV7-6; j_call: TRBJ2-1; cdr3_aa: CASSAGRGDNNEQFF
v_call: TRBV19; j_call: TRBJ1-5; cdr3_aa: CATKDRPLSNQPQHF
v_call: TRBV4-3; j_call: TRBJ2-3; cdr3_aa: CASSQEIPGTGNPDTQYF
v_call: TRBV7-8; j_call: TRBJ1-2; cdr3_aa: CASSLALGGGGADYGYTF
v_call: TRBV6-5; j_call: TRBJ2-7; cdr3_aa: CASSYSSGSSYEQYF
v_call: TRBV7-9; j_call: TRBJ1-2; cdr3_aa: CASSPSSFANYGYTF
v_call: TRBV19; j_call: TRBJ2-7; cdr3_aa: CASSIGQDYEQYF
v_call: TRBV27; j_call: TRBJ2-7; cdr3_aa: CASSSTYEQYF
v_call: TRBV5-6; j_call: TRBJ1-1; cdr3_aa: CASSLGEMNTEAFF
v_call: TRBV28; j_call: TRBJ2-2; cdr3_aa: CASTPIRASTGELFF
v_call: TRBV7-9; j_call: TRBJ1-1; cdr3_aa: CASSPSEGEGSTEAFF
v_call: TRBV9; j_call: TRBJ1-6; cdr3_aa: CASSVDKGTGSGGNSPLHF
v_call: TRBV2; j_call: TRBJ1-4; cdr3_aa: CASSAVRQGAATNEKLFF
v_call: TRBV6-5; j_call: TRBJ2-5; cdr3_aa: CASSYNRGTETQYF
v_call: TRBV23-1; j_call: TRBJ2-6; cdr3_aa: CASSRRSTQQSRANVLTF
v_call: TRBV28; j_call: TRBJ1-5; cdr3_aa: CASSLAGGEPQHF
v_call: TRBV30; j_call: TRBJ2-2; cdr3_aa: CAWWEGVTGELFF
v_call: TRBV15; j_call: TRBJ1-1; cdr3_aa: CATSRDRDISEAFF
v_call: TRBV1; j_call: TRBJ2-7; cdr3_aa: CTSSHSLRYEQYF
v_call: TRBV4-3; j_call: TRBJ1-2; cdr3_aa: CASSQEGQGNYGYTF
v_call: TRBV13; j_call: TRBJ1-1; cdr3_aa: CASSPGSAAEAFF
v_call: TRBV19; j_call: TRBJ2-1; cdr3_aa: CASSPSLAGGLVNEQFF
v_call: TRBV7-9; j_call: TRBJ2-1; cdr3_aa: CASSFHLRGADNEQFF
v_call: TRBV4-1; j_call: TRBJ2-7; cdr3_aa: CASSLGGQGSYEQYF
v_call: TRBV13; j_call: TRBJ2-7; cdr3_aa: CASTRNGPNDYEQYF
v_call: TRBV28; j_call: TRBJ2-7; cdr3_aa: CASSFPLTSGSYEQYF
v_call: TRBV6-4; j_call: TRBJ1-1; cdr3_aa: CASSDSTNTEAFF
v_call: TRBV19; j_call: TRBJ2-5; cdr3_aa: CASSIVGVETQYF
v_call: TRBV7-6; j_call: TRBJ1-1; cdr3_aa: CASSHGSPEAFF
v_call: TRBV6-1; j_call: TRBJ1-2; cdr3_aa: CASASNRDGNYGYTF